These T cell receptor beta chains were read from a single sample in a study of vaccination and CD4 T cells after COVID-19. No antigen has been assigned to these receptors. TCRdb called the PCR reads again in MiXCR, with one record for every CDR3 protein. The sample has about 20,000 distinct CDR3 sequences, around 50% seen once. The sample taken for sequencing was CD4+ T cells from blood, cultured in vitro. These receptor sequences come from a human donor who had recovered from COVID-19. Both conserved end residues are part of each CDR3. D genes are given only for firm matches. Part of the rows lack a size; the others show once, few, many or a class for expanded clones.

J: TRBJ1-6
V: TRBV4-3
D: TRBD1
size: NA
length: 16
CDR3: CASSQEIGRGRSPLHF
DNA: TGCGCCAGCAGCCAAGAAATCGGCAGGGGGCGTTCACCCCTCCACTTT

J: TRBJ1-1
V: TRBV7-9
D: NA
size: NA
length: 15
CDR3: CASSLGGVEGTEAFF
DNA: TGTGCCAGCAGCTTAGGAGGAGTAGAGGGCACTGAAGCTTTCTTT

J: TRBJ2-1
V: TRBV20-1
D: NA
size: NA
length: 14
CDR3: CSAIHSVGIYEQFF
DNA: TGCAGTGCCATACATTCGGTTGGGATTTATGAGCAGTTCTTC

J: TRBJ2-1
V: TRBV20-1
D: NA
size: NA
length: 15
CDR3: CSAYLSGSSYNEQFF
DNA: TGCAGTGCCTACCTTAGTGGCAGCTCCTACAATGAGCAGTTCTTC

J: TRBJ1-2
V: TRBV3-1
D: NA
size: few
length: 14
CDR3: CASSQGGQIYGYTF
DNA: TGTGCCAGCAGCCAAGGGGGGCAGATTTATGGCTACACCTTC

J: TRBJ2-1
V: TRBV20-1
D: NA
size: NA
length: 16
CDR3: CSAGSAEPSSYNEQFF
DNA: TGCAGTGCCGGCTCAGCGGAGCCAAGCTCCTACAATGAGCAGTTCTTC

J: TRBJ2-5
V: TRBV5-1
D: NA
size: few
length: 15
CDR3: CASLRGGGPGETQYF
DNA: TGCGCCAGCCTTAGGGGGGGAGGGCCCGGAGAGACCCAGTACTTC

J: TRBJ2-1
V: TRBV6-1
D: NA
size: NA
length: 12
CDR3: CASSIPAGEQFF
DNA: TGTGCCAGCAGTATACCTGCGGGGGAGCAGTTCTTC

J: TRBJ2-7
V: TRBV15
D: TRBD2
size: few
length: 17
CDR3: CATSSGTGGPSGYEQYF
DNA: TGTGCCACCAGCAGCGGGACGGGAGGGCCCTCCGGGTACGAGCAGTACTTC

J: TRBJ2-3
V: TRBV20-1
D: TRBD2
size: few
length: 16
CDR3: CSARDASGRFTDTQYF
DNA: TGCAGTGCTAGAGATGCTAGCGGGAGGTTCACAGATACGCAGTATTTT

J: TRBJ2-1
V: TRBV24-1
D: NA
size: NA
length: 18
CDR3: CATSGPQGALSGIYEQFF
DNA: TGTGCCACCAGTGGTCCTCAGGGCGCCCTTTCGGGAATCTATGAGCAGTTCTTC

J: TRBJ1-1
V: TRBV28
D: TRBD1
size: few
length: 17
CDR3: CASSIDRGPWGNTEAFF
DNA: TGTGCCAGCAGTATTGACAGGGGGCCTTGGGGGAACACTGAAGCTTTCTTT

J: TRBJ2-7
V: TRBV6-5
D: TRBD2
size: NA
length: 17
CDR3: CASSYSMASGTIYEQYF
DNA: TGTGCCAGCAGTTACTCGATGGCTAGCGGCACCATCTACGAGCAGTACTTC

J: TRBJ2-1
V: TRBV11-2
D: NA
size: NA
length: 14
CDR3: CASSALRSLNEQFF
DNA: TGTGCCAGCAGCGCCCTCCGGAGCCTCAATGAGCAGTTCTTC

J: TRBJ1-5
V: TRBV2
D: NA
size: few
length: 13
CDR3: CASRNWDYQPQHF
DNA: TGTGCCAGCAGAAACTGGGACTATCAGCCCCAGCATTTT

J: TRBJ2-4
V: TRBV18
D: NA
size: NA
length: 13
CDR3: CASSSGLTNIQYF
DNA: TGTGCCAGCTCATCCGGGTTGACAAACATTCAGTACTTC

J: TRBJ1-3
V: TRBV7-9
D: TRBD1
size: NA
length: 14
CDR3: CASSEQGTGNTIYF
DNA: TGTGCCAGCAGCGAACAGGGGACGGGAAACACCATATATTTT

J: TRBJ2-7
V: TRBV18
D: NA
size: NA
length: 14
CDR3: CASSGGLSSYEQYF
DNA: TGTGCCAGCTCTGGGGGTCTAAGCTCCTACGAGCAGTACTTC

J: TRBJ2-3
V: TRBV20-1
D: TRBD2
size: few
length: 14
CDR3: CSARDAGGSDTQYF
DNA: TGCAGTGCTAGAGATGCGGGAGGGTCAGATACGCAGTATTTT

J: TRBJ1-1
V: TRBV7-8
D: NA
size: NA
length: 14
CDR3: CASSPLLENTEAFF
DNA: TGTGCCAGCAGCCCGCTCCTGGAGAACACTGAAGCTTTCTTT

J: TRBJ1-3
V: TRBV27
D: TRBD1
size: NA
length: 15
CDR3: CASSLTGRVANTIYF
DNA: TGTGCCAGCAGTTTGACAGGGCGGGTGGCGAACACCATATATTTT

J: TRBJ2-3
V: TRBV5-5
D: TRBD2
size: NA
length: 16
CDR3: CASSLVTSGRSDTQYF
DNA: TGTGCCAGCAGCTTGGTAACTAGCGGGAGGTCGGATACGCAGTATTTT

J: TRBJ1-5
V: TRBV20-1
D: TRBD1
size: NA
length: 13
CDR3: CSARGTGEQPQHF
DNA: TGCAGTGCTAGGGGGACAGGGGAACAGCCCCAGCATTTT

J: TRBJ1-1
V: TRBV12-3/TRBV12-4
D: NA
size: NA
length: 12
CDR3: CASSFIGAEAFF
DNA: TGTGCCAGCAGTTTTATAGGAGCTGAAGCTTTCTTT

J: TRBJ2-2
V: TRBV6-2/TRBV6-3
D: TRBD2
size: NA
length: 16
CDR3: CASSRGLAVLTGELFF
DNA: TGTGCCAGCAGCCGCGGACTAGCGGTACTCACCGGGGAGCTGTTTTTT

J: TRBJ1-1
V: TRBV9
D: TRBD1
size: NA
length: 16
CDR3: CASSPDRGLINTEAFF
DNA: TGTGCCAGCAGCCCGGACAGGGGCTTGATAAATACTGAAGCTTTCTTT

J: TRBJ2-7
V: TRBV7-2
D: TRBD2
size: NA
length: 15
CDR3: CASSLLAGPSYEQYF
DNA: TGTGCCAGCAGCTTACTAGCGGGCCCTAGCTACGAGCAGTACTTC

J: TRBJ2-7
V: TRBV4-1
D: NA
size: NA
length: 17
CDR3: CASSQRLLNRPSYEQYF
DNA: TGCGCCAGCAGCCAGAGACTACTTAACAGACCCTCCTACGAGCAGTACTTC

J: TRBJ1-5
V: TRBV30
D: NA
size: few
length: 14
CDR3: CAWSGTLINQPQHF
DNA: TGTGCCTGGAGTGGGACCTTGATCAATCAGCCCCAGCATTTT

J: TRBJ2-1
V: TRBV20-1
D: TRBD2
size: NA
length: 13
CDR3: CSASGGGLNEQFF
DNA: TGCAGTGCTAGTGGGGGGGGACTCAATGAGCAGTTCTTC

J: TRBJ1-5
V: TRBV6-1
D: NA
size: NA
length: 14
CDR3: CASRRSERSQPQHF
DNA: TGTGCCAGCCGGCGGTCAGAAAGGTCTCAGCCCCAGCATTTT

J: TRBJ1-5
V: TRBV10-3
D: TRBD1
size: NA
length: 15
CDR3: CATQAAGQGTQPQHF
DNA: TGTGCCACCCAGGCCGCGGGACAGGGGACTCAGCCCCAGCATTTT

J: TRBJ1-2
V: TRBV7-2
D: NA
size: few
length: 13
CDR3: CASSFRLLGGYTF
DNA: TGTGCCAGCAGCTTTAGGCTTCTGGGCGGCTACACCTTC

J: TRBJ1-1
V: TRBV19
D: NA
size: few
length: 13
CDR3: CASSWDWNTEAFF
DNA: TGTGCCAGTAGTTGGGACTGGAACACTGAAGCTTTCTTT

J: TRBJ2-7
V: TRBV28
D: NA
size: medium-sized
length: 17
CDR3: CASSLSNAGQSSDEQYF
DNA: TGTGCCAGCAGTTTATCAAATGCGGGACAGAGCTCGGACGAGCAGTACTTC

J: TRBJ2-2
V: TRBV10-1
D: NA
size: NA
length: 14
CDR3: CASTGQQGSGELFF
DNA: TGCGCCAGCACAGGACAACAGGGCTCCGGGGAGCTGTTTTTT

J: TRBJ1-6
V: TRBV20-1
D: NA
size: NA
length: 16
CDR3: CSAPGGGLNHNSPLHF
DNA: TGCAGTGCTCCTGGGGGGGGGCTAAATCATAATTCACCCCTCCACTTT

J: TRBJ2-3
V: TRBV7-3
D: TRBD1
size: NA
length: 14
CDR3: CASSASRGPDTQYF
DNA: TGTGCCAGCAGCGCAAGCAGGGGGCCAGATACGCAGTATTTT

J: TRBJ2-1
V: TRBV7-7
D: TRBD2
size: NA
length: 14
CDR3: CASSPVLAGGRQFF
DNA: TGTGCTAGCAGCCCCGTTCTAGCGGGAGGGCGGCAGTTCTTC

J: TRBJ2-1
V: TRBV12-3/TRBV12-4
D: NA
size: NA
length: 11
CDR3: CASSLQGEQFF
DNA: TGTGCCAGCAGTTTACAGGGAGAGCAGTTCTTC

J: TRBJ1-1
V: TRBV6-1
D: NA
size: NA
length: 14
CDR3: CASRGPGVDTEAFF
DNA: TGTGCCAGCAGGGGTCCCGGAGTGGACACTGAAGCTTTCTTT

J: TRBJ1-5
V: TRBV30
D: NA
size: few
length: 14
CDR3: CAWSVPQGHQPQHF
DNA: TGTGCCTGGAGTGTACCCCAGGGGCATCAGCCCCAGCATTTT

J: TRBJ2-4
V: TRBV7-2
D: NA
size: NA
length: 13
CDR3: CASSFGAENIQYF
DNA: TGTGCCAGCAGCTTCGGGGCGGAAAACATTCAGTACTTC